This T cell receptor beta chain was captured by sequencing in a study of cytomegalovirus exposure and HLA in healthy donors. 60 Vbeta and 13 Jbeta primers were used in PCR. The data were produced by immunoSEQ multiplex PCR, yet TCRdb's version contains in-frame clones alone and is incomplete. This sample yields some 140,000 clones, of which around 80% are seen a single time; under 1.5% belongs to the top ten. The sequence was collected from a male donor in good health and CMV-seropositive. Sequenced input: PBMCs.

CDR3 sequence reads: CASRAGSRTSALRVCSYNEQFF. CDR3 in DNA: TGTGCCAGCAGAGCTGGCAGTAGGACTAGCGCCTTGAGAGTTTGCTCCTACAATGAGCAGTTCTTC. J is TRBJ2-1 and V is TRBV21-1; the table's D gene call, TRBD2, was not cross checked with the DNA. TRBV21-1 is marked as a pseudogene. The CDR3 spans 22 residues.